One and the same sample provided the 3 T cell receptor beta chains below, sequenced in a study of human T cells and chemical hapten exposure. Time point noted: patch test 3, about 24 weeks after DPC sensitization. The treatment is: therapeutic diphenylcyclopropenone sensitization with weekly scalp DPC. TCRdb called the RACE reads again in MiXCR, with one record for every CDR3 protein. In the table there are about 84,000 distinct CDR3 sequences, more than 10% of which are singletons. Material: whole blood, obtained in connection with sensitization to the hapten diphenylcyclopropenone (DPC). All receptors derive from a woman aged 45-59 years with alopecia areata. Some clones in this sample may be carry-over from other donors' samples.

There are a few counts of this clonotype. The chain links TRBV20-1 to TRBJ2-7; 10 bases align to TRBD2. V lost 2 bases, J lost 4 bases, and 5 bases stayed unmatched. Germline CDR1 is DFQATT and CDR2 is SNEGSKA (reference sequence). The CDR3 runs 14 residues. The CDR3 protein is CSARTSGTGYEQYF. As DNA, the CDR3 is TGCAGTGCTAGAACTAGCGGGACGGGTTACGAGCAGTACTTC.

This clonotype was observed at least ten times. This chain joins TRBV19 and TRBJ2-3; D possibly corresponds to TRBD2 (5 bases). Germline V gives CDR1 LNHDA, CDR2 SQIVND (reference sequence). V was clipped by 10 bases and J by 3 bases, with 17 bases between them. This CDR3 is built from 14 residues. CDR3 sequence reads: CATLKEGSTDTQYF. CDR3 in DNA: TGTGCCACCCTAAAAGAGGGATCGACAGATACGCAGTATTTT.

This clonotype was seen ten or more times. V gene TRBV20-1 combines with J gene TRBJ2-5, with D possibly being TRBD1 or TRBD2 (6 bases each). The CDR3 consists of 15 residues. The germline gives CDR1 DFQATT, CDR2 SNEGSKA (reference sequence). Trimming stripped 2 bases from V and 2 bases from J, with 15 bases between. CDR3 DNA sequence: TGCAGTGCTAGAAGAGGGAGAGGGGGGCAAGAGACCCAGTACTTC. Its protein product is CSARRGRGGQETQYF.